These 9 T cell receptor beta chains were sequenced from one sample in a study of blood T cell repertoires in COVID-19. Generated by immunoSEQ multiplex PCR, the TCRdb table keeps only in-frame clones and is missing some. The sample has some 230,000 clones; around 80% are singletons. The sample comprised PBMCs or T cells enriched from blood (not recorded which). These receptors came from a middle-aged man who had recovered from COVID-19.

A single count supports this clone. The chain has TRBV3-1 (or the pseudogene TRBV3-2) and TRBJ1-1, with a tentative D call TRBD1 (6 bases). Germline CDR1 LGHDT, CDR2 YNNKEL (reference sequence). The CDR3 extends over 16 amino acids. V was trimmed by 3 bases and J by 7 bases, leaving 21 bases between them. The CDR3 DNA follows: TGTGCCAGCAGCCATTCCTTAGGGGGGGCCGGATTTGAAGCTTTCTTT. The encoded protein is CASSHSLGGAGFEAFF.

The genes are TRBV6-2 or TRBV6-3 and TRBJ1-5; D possibly corresponds to TRBD1 (5 bases). With 5 bases removed from V and 7 bases from J, the gap between germline ends came to 12 bases. The CDR3 has 13 amino acids. From germline, CDR1 is MNHEY and CDR2 SVGEGT. The CDR3 DNA reads TGTGCCAGCAGTCCGGGGGGTAGGCAGCCCCAGCATTTT. Amino acid sequence: CASSPGGRQPQHF.

J is TRBJ1-1 and V is TRBV28, with 8 bases lining up with TRBD1. Germline V gives CDR1 MDHEN, CDR2 SYDVKM. CDR3 length equals 14 residues. V was pared by 5 bases and J by 4 bases, with 6 bases of the junction left unmatched. The CDR3 DNA reads TGTGCCAGCAGTCCACAGGGGGTGGGCACTGAAGCTTTCTTT. Its translation: CASSPQGVGTEAFF.

The V and J genes are TRBV19 and TRBJ2-1; 14 bases map to TRBD2. Germline assignment: CDR1 LNHDA and CDR2 SQIVND (reference sequence). V shed 10 bases and J 9 bases; nucleotides not matched to a gene: 14. CDR3 size: 16 residues. The CDR3 nucleotides read TGTGCCATCGGGACAGTGGGACTAGCGGGAGAGGGTGAGCAGTTCTTC. Translated: CAIGTVGLAGEGEQFF.

The chain links TRBV6-2 or TRBV6-3 to TRBJ1-2; no definite D call. V lost 2 bases and J 5 bases, leaving 6 bases between the germline ends. Per the germline V gene, CDR1 is MNHEY and CDR2 is SVGEGT. This CDR3 is built from 12 residues. The CDR3 DNA reads TGTGCCAGCAGTTACGGAGGGTATGGCTACACCTTC. Protein: CASSYGGYGYTF.

DNA for the CDR3: TGTGCCAGCAGTGGACCCTTTAGAGGACAGGGTCGGCCGTTCTTC. Its translation is CASSGPFRGQGRPFF. This chain joins TRBV2 and TRBJ2-1; TRBD1 aligns across 8 bases. This CDR3 is 15 amino acids long. V lost 4 bases and J lost 15; bases outside the gene matches: 17. Germline V lookup: CDR1 SNHLY, CDR2 FYNNEI.

This clone was observed a single time. This chain connects TRBV6-4 to TRBJ1-1; D is undetermined. V was trimmed by 4 bases and J by 5 bases, leaving 11 bases between them. In germline, CDR1 is MRHNA, CDR2 SNTAGT. The CDR3 is 13 amino acids. The CDR3 DNA follows: TGTGCCAGCAGTGTGGCGGCTGGGACTGAAGCTTTCTTT. This encodes CASSVAAGTEAFF.

This clone was counted a single time. V and J are TRBV5-6 and TRBJ2-3, with D perhaps matching TRBD2 (7 bases). Trimming left V 0 bases short and J 5 bases short, with 13 bases between. Germline V CDR1 and CDR2: SGHDT, YYEEEE. The CDR3 is 15 residues long. CDR3 nucleotides: TGTGCCAGCAGCTTGGTCGGGGGGCGGAAAGATACGCAGTATTTT. As protein: CASSLVGGRKDTQYF.

The CDR3 protein is CASNGGGTAEETQYF. For the CDR3, the DNA is TGTGCCAGCAACGGAGGAGGGACCGCCGAAGAGACCCAGTACTTC. The chain combines TRBV28 with TRBJ2-5; a weak D match, TRBD2 (6 bases). Deletions cut 7 bases from V and 3 bases from J, with 18 bases between. The CDR3 is 15 amino acids. CDR1 and CDR2 from the germline V gene are MDHEN and SYDVKM.